A single sample is the source of the 11 T cell receptor beta chains below, sequenced in a study of blood T cell repertoires in COVID-19. Assay used: immunoSEQ multiplex PCR; TCRdb lists only in-frame clones, some missing. The sample lists more than 200,000 clones, 85% to 90% occurring once. Sample: PBMCs or T cells enriched from blood (not recorded which). The receptors stem from a man between 40 and 49 years old who had recovered from COVID-19.

The chain has TRBV27 and TRBJ1-5; D uncertain. CDR1 and CDR2 from the germline V gene are MNHEY and SMNVEV (reference sequence). The CDR3 is 14 residues long. V was shortened by 10 bases and J by 0 bases, with 13 bases between the two germline ends. The CDR3 region is CATWEGLSNQPQHF. CDR3 coding DNA: TGTGCCACCTGGGAGGGTCTTAGCAATCAGCCCCAGCATTTT.

A few counts support this clone. J is TRBJ1-1 and V is TRBV10-3; TRBD1 matches 7 bases. The CDR3 runs 14 residues. With 8 bases clipped from V and 10 bases from J, the junction kept 16 bases outside the gene matches. Germline lookup yields CDR1 ENHRY and CDR2 SYGVKD. The DNA of the CDR3 is TGTGCCATCGAGAGGGCGGCAGGCCCAGGGGGAGCTTTCTTT. Protein: CAIERAAGPGGAFF.

The rearrangement joins TRBV27 to TRBJ1-5, with TRBD1 matching 11 bases. The germline CDR1 and CDR2 sequences are MNHEY and SMNVEV (reference sequence). This CDR3 is 18 amino acids long. Trimming at V came to 4 bases and at J to 0 bases, leaving 8 bases not matched to a gene. CDR3 DNA sequence: TGTGCCAGCAGTTCCTCAGGGGACAGGGGGTATAGCAATCAGCCCCAGCATTTT. This gives the protein CASSSSGDRGYSNQPQHF.

J is TRBJ2-3 and V is TRBV7-9; perhaps TRBD2 as D (6 bases). Germline CDR1 and CDR2: SEHNR and FQNEAQ (reference sequence). V was trimmed by 5 bases and J by 6 bases, leaving 21 bases between them. This CDR3 region has 16 residues. The CDR3 protein is CASSDPGLTGGDTQYF. The CDR3 region has the DNA TGTGCCAGCAGCGACCCGGGGCTCACCGGAGGGGATACGCAGTATTTT. The variable domain in full, completed from reference TRBV7-9 and TRBJ2-3, reads DTGVSQNPRHKITKRGQNVTFRCDPISEHNRLYWYRQTLGQGPEFLTYFQNEAQLEKSRLLSDRFSAERPKGSFSTLEIQRTEQGDSAMYLCASSDPGLTGGDTQYFGPGTRLTVL.

The rearrangement links TRBV6-4 to TRBJ2-7; possibly TRBD1 for D (6 bases). This CDR3 contains 12 residues. Germline-derived CDR1 and CDR2 are MRHNA and SNTAGT. With 8 bases removed from V and 6 bases from J, the gap between germline ends came to 14 bases. Here the CDR3 reads CASGPLGGEQYF. The DNA for the CDR3 is TGTGCCAGCGGCCCCCTAGGGGGCGAGCAGTACTTC.

This chain uses TRBV3-1 (or the pseudogene TRBV3-2) with TRBJ2-5; possibly TRBD1 for D (5 bases). Germline lookup yields CDR1 LGHDT and CDR2 YNNKEL (reference sequence). V gave up 1 base and J gave up 2 bases, with 8 bases separating them. This CDR3 region has 14 residues. CDR3 coding DNA: TGTGCCAGCAGCCAAGTTGGGGCACAAGAGACCCAGTACTTC. It encodes CASSQVGAQETQYF.

The J gene is TRBJ2-7, the V gene TRBV10-3, with 8 bases aligning to TRBD1. Germline assignment: CDR1 ENHRY and CDR2 SYGVKD. The ends lost 5 bases at V and 5 bases at J; junction bases unmatched: 8. The CDR3 spans 14 residues. In DNA form, the CDR3 reads TGTGCCATCAGTAACCCAGGGGGCAGAAACGAGCAGTACTTC. Its protein is CAISNPGGRNEQYF.

The genes are TRBV6-2 or TRBV6-3 and TRBJ2-1, with 14 bases that match TRBD2. CDR3 length: 16 residues. J lost 7 bases, V lost 6 bases, and 8 bases had no gene match. Germline V lookup: CDR1 MNHEY, CDR2 SVGEGT. The CDR3 bases are TGTGCCAGCAGCCCTCCCGGGACTAGCGGGAGAAATGAGCAGTTCTTC. This translates into CASSPPGTSGRNEQFF.

The genes are TRBV18 and TRBJ2-1, with 11 positions matching TRBD2. The CDR3 totals 16 residues. The germline CDR1 and CDR2 sequences are KGHSH and LQKENI. V was clipped by 5 bases and J by 8 bases; unmatched bases: 11. The CDR3 bases are TGTGCCAGCTCATCACTAGCGGGAGTTTTTAAGGATGAGCAGTTCTTC. As protein: CASSSLAGVFKDEQFF.

This chain joins TRBV7-3 and TRBJ2-4, with 9 bases matching TRBD1. Germline values: CDR1 SGHTA, CDR2 FQGTGA. V lost 2 bases, J lost 5 bases, and 4 bases stayed unmatched. CDR3 length equals 15 residues. CDR3 sequence reads: CASSLAGQGQNIQYF. The CDR3 DNA is TGTGCCAGCAGCTTAGCGGGACAGGGTCAAAACATTCAGTACTTC.

V is TRBV9 and J is TRBJ2-5; D is undetermined. This CDR3 has 12 residues. The germline CDR1 and CDR2 sequences are SGDLS and YYNGEE. The ends were cut back, 3 bases at V and 4 bases at J, with 7 bases in the middle. CDR3 bases: TGTGCCAGCAGCGCCACGGGAGAGACCCAGTACTTC. Translated: CASSATGETQYF.